The entry that follows covers one TCR beta chain sequence. Trimming left V 5 bases short and J 0 bases short, with 5 bases between. Germline V gene lookup returns CDR1 LGHDT and CDR2 YNNKEL (reference sequence). CDR3 length: 12 amino acids. Clones were read by immunoSEQ multiplex PCR, and TCRdb kept only the in-frame ones, dropping some. The repertoire consists of roughly 230,000 clones, with approximately 89% occurring once and the leading ten covering roughly 4%. This sample is drawn from a study of blood T cell repertoires in COVID-19. For the study at large: Acute-phase and convalescent COVID-19 samples originated in the United States, Italy and Spain. PBMCs, B-cell-depleted T cells, or T cells provided the cDNA or gDNA that made up the material.

Sequenced material: PBMCs or T cells enriched from blood (not recorded which). The clonotype originates from a woman aged 25 to 39 with acute COVID-19. The genes are TRBV3-1 (or the pseudogene TRBV3-2) and TRBJ2-7; maybe TRBD2 (5 bases). The CDR3, as DNA: TGTGCCAGCAGCGGACTCTCCTACGAGCAGTACTTC. This gives the protein CASSGLSYEQYF.